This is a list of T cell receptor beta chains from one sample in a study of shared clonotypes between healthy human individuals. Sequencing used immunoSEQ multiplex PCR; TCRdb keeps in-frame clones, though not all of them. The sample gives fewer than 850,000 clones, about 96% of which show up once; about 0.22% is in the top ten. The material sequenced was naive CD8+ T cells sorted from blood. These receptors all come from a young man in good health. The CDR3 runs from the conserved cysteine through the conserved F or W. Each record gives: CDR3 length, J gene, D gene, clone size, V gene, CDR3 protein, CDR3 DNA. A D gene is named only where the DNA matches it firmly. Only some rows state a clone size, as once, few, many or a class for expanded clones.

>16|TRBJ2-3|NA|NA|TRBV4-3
CASSQDETGRTDTQYF
TGCGCCAGCAGCCAAGATGAAACAGGGCGCACAGATACGCAGTATTTT
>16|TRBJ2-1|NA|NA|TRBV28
CASSFPDEVGGNEQFF
TGTGCCAGCAGTTTTCCCGACGAGGTGGGTGGAAATGAGCAGTTCTTC
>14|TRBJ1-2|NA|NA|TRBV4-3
CASSQDMVPYGYTF
TGCGCCAGCAGCCAAGATATGGTCCCCTATGGCTACACCTTC
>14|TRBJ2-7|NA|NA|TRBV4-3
CASSQARGTYEQYF
TGCGCCAGCAGCCAAGCTCGGGGGACCTACGAGCAGTACTTC
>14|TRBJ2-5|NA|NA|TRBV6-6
CASSPDGNQETQYF
TGTGCCAGCAGCCCCGACGGGAATCAAGAGACCCAGTACTTC
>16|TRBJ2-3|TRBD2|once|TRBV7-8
CASSLGTSGITDTQYF
TGTGCCAGCAGCTTAGGGACTAGCGGGATAACAGATACGCAGTATTTT
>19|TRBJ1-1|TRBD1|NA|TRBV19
CASSIPGTRRTGPNTEAFF
TGTGCCAGTAGTATCCCCGGTACCAGGCGGACAGGGCCGAACACTGAAGCTTTCTTT
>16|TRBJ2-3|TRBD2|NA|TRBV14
CASTPPVGREPDTQYF
TGTGCCAGCACCCCCCCCGTTGGGCGGGAGCCGGATACGCAGTATTTT
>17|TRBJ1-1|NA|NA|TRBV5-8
CASSPVLTGYDIQGAFF
TGTGCCAGCAGCCCGGTCCTTACGGGATATGATATCCAGGGGGCTTTCTTT
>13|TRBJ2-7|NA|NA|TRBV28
CASSSRLSYEQYF
TGTGCCAGCAGTTCGCGACTTTCCTACGAGCAGTACTTC
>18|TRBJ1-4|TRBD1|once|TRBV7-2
CASSLGAGRGTGMEKLFF
TGTGCCAGCAGCTTAGGAGCTGGACGGGGGACAGGAATGGAAAAACTGTTTTTT
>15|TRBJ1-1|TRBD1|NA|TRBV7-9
CASSFGTGMNTEAFF
TGTGCCAGCAGCTTTGGGACAGGAATGAACACTGAAGCTTTCTTT
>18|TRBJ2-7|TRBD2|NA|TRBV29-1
CSVVTLAGGIPLSYEQYF
TGCAGCGTTGTGACCTTAGCGGGAGGGATCCCACTCTCCTACGAGCAGTACTTC
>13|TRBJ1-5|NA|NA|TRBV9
CASSVGPNQPQHF
TGTGCCAGCAGCGTAGGCCCCAATCAGCCCCAGCATTTT
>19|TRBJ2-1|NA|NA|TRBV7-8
CASSAQLTFLGGARVEQFF
TGTGCCAGCAGCGCTCAACTTACCTTTCTCGGCGGAGCGCGGGTTGAGCAGTTCTTC
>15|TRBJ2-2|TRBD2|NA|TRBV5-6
CASSLAGTSTGELFF
TGTGCCAGCAGCTTGGCAGGGACTAGCACCGGGGAGCTGTTTTTT
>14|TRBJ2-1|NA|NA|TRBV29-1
CSVGERGSYNEQFF
TGCAGCGTGGGGGAGCGAGGCTCCTACAATGAGCAGTTCTTC
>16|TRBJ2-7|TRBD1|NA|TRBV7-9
CASSSLRTGWDYEQYF
TGTGCCAGCAGCTCCCTTAGGACAGGTTGGGACTACGAGCAGTACTTC
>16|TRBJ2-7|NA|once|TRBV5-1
CASSSIRDEVAYEQYF
TGCGCCAGCAGCTCGATACGGGACGAGGTCGCCTACGAGCAGTACTTC
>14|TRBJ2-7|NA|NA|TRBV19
CASSISLGTYEQYF
TGTGCCAGTAGTATTAGTCTAGGTACCTACGAGCAGTACTTC
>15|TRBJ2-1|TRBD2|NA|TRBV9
CASADRLAALSEQFF
TGTGCCAGCGCGGACCGACTAGCCGCCCTGAGTGAGCAGTTCTTC
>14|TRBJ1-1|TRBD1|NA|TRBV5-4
CASSRGTENTEAFF
TGTGCCAGCAGTCGTGGGACAGAGAACACTGAAGCTTTCTTT
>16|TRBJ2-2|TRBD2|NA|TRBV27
CASSLFSGGNTGELFF
TGTGCCAGCAGTTTATTTTCGGGAGGAAACACCGGGGAGCTGTTTTTT
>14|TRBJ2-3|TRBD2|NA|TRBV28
CASSRTSFTDTQYF
TGTGCCAGCAGTCGGACTAGTTTCACAGATACGCAGTATTTT
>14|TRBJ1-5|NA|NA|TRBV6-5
CASSIQGPNQPQHF
TGTGCCAGCAGTATACAGGGTCCTAATCAGCCCCAGCATTTT
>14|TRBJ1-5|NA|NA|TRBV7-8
CASSLDKRNQPQHF
TGTGCCAGCAGCTTAGACAAGAGAAATCAGCCCCAGCATTTT
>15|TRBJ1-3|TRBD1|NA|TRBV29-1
CSALGQVNSGNTIYF
TGCAGCGCCCTGGGACAGGTCAACTCTGGAAACACCATATATTTT
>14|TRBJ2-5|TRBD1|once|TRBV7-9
CASSPRQGQETQYF
TGTGCCAGCAGCCCCCGACAGGGACAAGAGACCCAGTACTTC
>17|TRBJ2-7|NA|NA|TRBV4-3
CASSQERVRGGSYEQYF
TGCGCCAGCAGCCAAGAACGGGTGCGGGGCGGCTCCTACGAGCAGTACTTC
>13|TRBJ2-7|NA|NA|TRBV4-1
CASSQSVTYEQYF
TGCGCCAGCAGCCAATCTGTAACCTACGAGCAGTACTTC